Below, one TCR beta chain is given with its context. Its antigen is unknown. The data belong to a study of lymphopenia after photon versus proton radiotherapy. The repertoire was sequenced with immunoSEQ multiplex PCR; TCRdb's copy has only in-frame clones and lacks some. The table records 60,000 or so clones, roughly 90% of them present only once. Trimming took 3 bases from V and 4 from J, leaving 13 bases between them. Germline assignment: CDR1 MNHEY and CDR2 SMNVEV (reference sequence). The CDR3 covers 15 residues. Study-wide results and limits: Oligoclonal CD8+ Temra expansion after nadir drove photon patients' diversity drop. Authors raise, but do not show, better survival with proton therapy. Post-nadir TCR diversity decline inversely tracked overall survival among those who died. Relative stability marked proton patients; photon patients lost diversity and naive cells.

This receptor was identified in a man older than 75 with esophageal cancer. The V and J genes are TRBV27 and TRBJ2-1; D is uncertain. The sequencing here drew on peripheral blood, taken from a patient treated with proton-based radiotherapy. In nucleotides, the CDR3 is TGTGCCAGCAGTTTTAAGGCCCCCCAGTACAATGAGCAGTTCTTC. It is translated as CASSFKAPQYNEQFF.